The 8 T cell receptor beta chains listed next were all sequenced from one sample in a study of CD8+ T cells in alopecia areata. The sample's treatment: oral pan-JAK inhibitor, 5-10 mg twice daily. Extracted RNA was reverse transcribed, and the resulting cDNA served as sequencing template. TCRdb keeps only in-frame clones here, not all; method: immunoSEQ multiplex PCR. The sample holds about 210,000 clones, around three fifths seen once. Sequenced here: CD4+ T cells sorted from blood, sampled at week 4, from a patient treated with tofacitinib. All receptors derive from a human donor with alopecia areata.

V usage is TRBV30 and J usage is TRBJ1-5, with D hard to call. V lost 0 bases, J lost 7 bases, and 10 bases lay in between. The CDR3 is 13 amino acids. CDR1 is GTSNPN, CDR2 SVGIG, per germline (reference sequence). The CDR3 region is CAWSVTGLQPQHF. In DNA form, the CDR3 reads TGTGCCTGGAGTGTCACCGGTCTACAGCCCCAGCATTTT.

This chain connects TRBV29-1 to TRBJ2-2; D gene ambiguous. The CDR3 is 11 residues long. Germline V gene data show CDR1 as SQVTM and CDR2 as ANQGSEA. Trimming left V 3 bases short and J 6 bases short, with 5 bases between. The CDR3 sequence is CSVDGPGELFF. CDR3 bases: TGCAGCGTTGACGGTCCCGGGGAGCTGTTTTTT.

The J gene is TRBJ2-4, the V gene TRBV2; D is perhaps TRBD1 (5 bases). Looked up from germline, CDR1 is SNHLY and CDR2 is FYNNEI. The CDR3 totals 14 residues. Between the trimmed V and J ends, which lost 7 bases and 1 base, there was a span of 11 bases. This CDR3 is CASNKGSAKNIQYF. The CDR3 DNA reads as TGTGCCAGCAATAAGGGGTCTGCCAAAAACATTCAGTACTTC. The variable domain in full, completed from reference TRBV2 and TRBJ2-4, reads EPEVTQTPSHQVTQMGQEVILRCVPISNHLYFYWYRQILGQKVEFLVSFYNNEISEKSEIFDDQFSVERPDGSNFTLKIRSTKLEDSAMYFCASNKGSAKNIQYFGAGTRLSVL.

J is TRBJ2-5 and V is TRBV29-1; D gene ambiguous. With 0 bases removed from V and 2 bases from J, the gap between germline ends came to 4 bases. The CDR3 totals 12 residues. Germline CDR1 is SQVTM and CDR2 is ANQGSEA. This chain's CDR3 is CSVEDQQETQYF. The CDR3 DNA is TGCAGCGTTGAAGACCAGCAAGAGACCCAGTACTTC. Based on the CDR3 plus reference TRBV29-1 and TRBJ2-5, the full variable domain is SAVISQKPSRDICQRGTSLTIQCQVDSQVTMMFWYRQQPGQSLTLIATANQGSEATYESGFVIDKFPISRPNLTFSTLTVSNMSPEDSSIYLCSVEDQQETQYFGPGTRLLVL.

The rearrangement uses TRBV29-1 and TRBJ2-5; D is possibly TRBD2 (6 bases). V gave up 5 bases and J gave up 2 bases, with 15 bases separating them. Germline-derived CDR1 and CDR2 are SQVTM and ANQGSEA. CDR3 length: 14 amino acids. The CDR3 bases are TGCAGCGTTCTCCCCCCTGGGACTCAAGAGACCCAGTACTTC. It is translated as CSVLPPGTQETQYF.

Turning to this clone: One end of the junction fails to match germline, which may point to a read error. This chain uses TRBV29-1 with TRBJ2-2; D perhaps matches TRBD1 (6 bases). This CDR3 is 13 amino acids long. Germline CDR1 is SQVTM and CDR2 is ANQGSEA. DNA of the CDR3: TGCAGCGTTTCAGGGGCGCGCACCAGGGAGCTGTTTTTT. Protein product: CSVSGARTRELFF.

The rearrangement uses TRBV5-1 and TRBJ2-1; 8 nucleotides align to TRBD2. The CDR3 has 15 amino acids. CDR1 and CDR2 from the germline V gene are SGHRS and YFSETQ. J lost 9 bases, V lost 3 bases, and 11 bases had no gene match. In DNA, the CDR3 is TGCGCCAGCAGCTACACCGCGGGGGGTGAAATTGAGCAGTTCTTC. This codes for CASSYTAGGEIEQFF.

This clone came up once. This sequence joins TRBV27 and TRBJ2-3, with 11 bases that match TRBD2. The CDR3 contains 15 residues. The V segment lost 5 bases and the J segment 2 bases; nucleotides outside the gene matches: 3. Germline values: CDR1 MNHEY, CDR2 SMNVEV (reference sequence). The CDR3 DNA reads TGTGCCAGCAGTCGGACTAGCGGGTACACAGATACGCAGTATTTT. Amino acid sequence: CASSRTSGYTDTQYF.